Following are 14 T cell receptor beta chains from one sample sequenced in a study of identical twins (dated by TCRdb to about 2016). Library preparation used 5' RACE. Sequenced using an Illumina HiSeq 2000. TCRdb reran the public reads through fastp at Q25 and MiXCR, keeping productive beta chains. Each entry merges the rows of one CDR3 protein and shows their most common DNA and genes. For this sample there are about 890,000 distinct CDR3 sequences; roughly 12% appear just once. The ten largest make up 1.5% to 2% of the sample. In addition, the sample was reused for a study of yellow fever vaccine responses in identical twins.

Sequencing was carried out using PBMCs. The receptor set was obtained from a woman under 30 in good health.

Written as DNA, the CDR3 is TGCGCCAGCAGCTACGGACAGGGAGGTTACGAGCAGTACTTC. It translates to CASSYGQGGYEQYF. The rearrangement links TRBV5-1 to TRBJ2-7; TRBD1 aligns across 8 bases. Germline lookup yields CDR1 SGHRS and CDR2 YFSETQ. The junction had 6 bases not matched to a gene; V was cut back by 3 bases and J by 4 bases. The CDR3 runs to 14 residues.

The V call is TRBV7-8, the J call TRBJ2-1, with TRBD2 matching 8 bases. Trimming cost V 4 bases and J 7 bases; bases outside gene matches: 9. CDR1 is SGHVS and CDR2 is FQNEAQ in the germline V gene. The CDR3 is made up of 15 amino acids. The CDR3 DNA is TGTGCCAGCAGCTCCCACGGGGGGGACTCGAATGAGCAGTTCTTC. Amino acid sequence: CASSSHGGDSNEQFF.

This clonotype was seen more than once but under ten times. This chain uses TRBV6-5 with TRBJ1-6; no firm D call. V dropped 2 bases and J dropped 0 bases, with 5 bases sitting between them. The CDR3 length is 15 residues. Germline V gene data show CDR1 as MNHEY and CDR2 as SVGAGI. CDR3 coding DNA: TGTGCCAGCAGTTACGACGGCTCCTATAATTCACCCCTCCACTTT. Translated: CASSYDGSYNSPLHF.

This clonotype was seen more than once but under ten times. The chain has TRBV13 and TRBJ1-2, with a tentative D call TRBD1 (5 bases). Germline values: CDR1 PRHDT, CDR2 FYEKMQ (reference sequence). The length of the CDR3 is 15 residues. V was shortened by 5 bases and J by 3 bases, with 16 bases between the two germline ends. CDR3 residues: CASSQRGTPDYGYTF. The CDR3, as DNA: TGTGCCAGCAGCCAACGGGGGACTCCGGACTATGGCTACACCTTC.

This sequence joins TRBV20-1 and TRBJ2-7, with TRBD2 identical over 7 bases. This CDR3 contains 15 residues. J was trimmed by 4 bases and V by 0 bases; bases with no gene match: 9. Germline-derived CDR1 and CDR2 are DFQATT and SNEGSKA (reference sequence). CDR3 loop: CSARDSSGKIYEQYF. In DNA form, the CDR3 reads TGCAGTGCTAGAGATAGCAGCGGGAAGATTTACGAGCAGTACTTC.

This clonotype was recorded a few times. V is TRBV12-3 or TRBV12-4 and J is TRBJ1-5; the match to TRBD1 covers 10 bases. The CDR3 length is 15 residues. The ends lost 4 bases at V and 5 bases at J; junction bases unmatched: 5. The CDR3 DNA is TGTGCCAGCAGTTCCCGGGACAGGGGTCATCAGCCCCAGCATTTT. It is translated as CASSSRDRGHQPQHF.

This clonotype was counted between two and nine times. V is TRBV15 and J is TRBJ2-4; TRBD1 agrees at 7 bases. J gave up 0 bases and V 3 bases, and 11 bases lay outside the gene matches. Germline loops: CDR1 LNHNV, CDR2 YYDKDF (reference sequence). The CDR3 is 18 amino acids. DNA for the CDR3: TGTGCCACCAGCAGCCGAGGACAGGCTCCCTTAGCCAAAAACATTCAGTACTTC. It codes for CATSSRGQAPLAKNIQYF.

V gene TRBV12-3 or TRBV12-4 combines with J gene TRBJ1-3; no clear D gene. V dropped 6 bases and J dropped 4 bases, with 7 bases sitting between them. This CDR3 has 12 residues. The CDR3 region is CASRRGGNTIYF. CDR3 DNA: TGTGCCAGCAGACGGGGAGGAAACACCATATATTTT.

The V and J genes are TRBV27 and TRBJ2-2, with 15 bases aligning to TRBD2. Germline V CDR1 and CDR2: MNHEY, SMNVEV (reference sequence). The V segment lost 7 bases and the J segment 8 bases; nucleotides outside the gene matches: 5. The CDR3 loop spans 15 amino acids. CDR3 in amino acids: CASKGLAGGPGELFF. The CDR3 bases are TGTGCCAGCAAGGGACTAGCGGGGGGCCCAGGGGAGCTGTTTTTT.

This clonotype has a handful of counts. The rearrangement links TRBV3-1 to TRBJ1-1; TRBD1 is a possible D gene (5 bases). The CDR3 loop spans 15 amino acids. V was trimmed by 4 bases and J by 6 bases, leaving 18 bases between them. Germline V CDR1 and CDR2: LGHDT, YNNKEL (reference sequence). The CDR3 nucleotides read TGTGCCAGCAGCCTGCTGGGAGGGGTGCTTTCTGAAGCTTTCTTT. As protein: CASSLLGGVLSEAFF.

The sample holds many counts of this clonotype. This chain uses TRBV9 with TRBJ1-6; TRBD1 matches 10 bases. Looked up from germline, CDR1 is SGDLS and CDR2 is YYNGEE. CDR3 length equals 15 residues. The V and J ends lost 2 bases and 10 bases, in that order; junction bases with no gene match: 6. The CDR3 DNA follows: TGTGCCAGCAGCGTCCTCGGGACAGGGGCCTCACCCCTCCACTTT. Amino acids: CASSVLGTGASPLHF.

V and J are TRBV2 and TRBJ2-3; TRBD1 matches at 7 bases. The junction had 10 bases not matched to a gene; V was cut back by 5 bases and J by 2 bases. The CDR3 totals 16 residues. Germline lookup yields CDR1 SNHLY and CDR2 FYNNEI. CDR3 region: CASSSIRDSDTDTQYF. The CDR3 coding sequence is TGTGCCAGCAGTTCCATCCGGGACAGCGACACAGATACGCAGTATTTT.

This rearrangement joins TRBV5-6 to TRBJ2-7; perhaps TRBD1 as D (6 bases). V lost 2 bases and J 4 bases, leaving 19 bases between the germline ends. Germline CDR1 SGHDT, CDR2 YYEEEE. The CDR3 is 16 amino acids. The CDR3 DNA reads TGTGCCAGCAGCTTTGGCACCGGGACACCCTCGTACGAGCAGTACTTC. Its protein is CASSFGTGTPSYEQYF.

This clonotype occurred a few times. The chain recombines TRBV5-6 with TRBJ2-2; no clear D. V was trimmed by 0 bases and J by 7 bases, leaving 4 bases between them. The CDR3 runs to 12 residues. The germline V gene encodes CDR1 SGHDT and CDR2 YYEEEE. The CDR3 is CASSLVLGELFF. The CDR3 DNA is TGTGCCAGCAGCTTGGTCCTCGGGGAGCTGTTTTTT.